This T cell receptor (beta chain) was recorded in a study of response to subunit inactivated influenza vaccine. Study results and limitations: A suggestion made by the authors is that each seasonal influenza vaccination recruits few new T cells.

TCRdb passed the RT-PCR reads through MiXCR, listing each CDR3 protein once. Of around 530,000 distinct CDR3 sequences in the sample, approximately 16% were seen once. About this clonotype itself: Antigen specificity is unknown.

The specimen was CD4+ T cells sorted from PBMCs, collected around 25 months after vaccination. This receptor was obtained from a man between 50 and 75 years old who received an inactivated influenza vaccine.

The CDR3 spells CASRRERGGRTDTQYF. CDR3 sequence (DNA): TGCGCCAGCAGACGGGAGCGGGGGGGCCGAACAGATACGCAGTATTTT. This chain links TRBV5-1 with TRBJ2-3, with TRBD2 identical over 10 bases. In germline, CDR1 is SGHRS, CDR2 YFSETQ. The CDR3 extends over 16 amino acids. With 5 bases clipped from V and 3 bases from J, the junction kept 9 bases outside the gene matches. The complete variable domain, with remaining parts taken from reference TRBV5-1 and TRBJ2-3, reads KAGVTQTPRYLIKTRGQQVTLSCSPISGHRSVSWYQQTPGQGLQFLFEYFSETQRNKGNFPGRFSGRQFSNSRSEMNVSTLELGDSALYLCASRRERGGRTDTQYFGPGTRLTVL.